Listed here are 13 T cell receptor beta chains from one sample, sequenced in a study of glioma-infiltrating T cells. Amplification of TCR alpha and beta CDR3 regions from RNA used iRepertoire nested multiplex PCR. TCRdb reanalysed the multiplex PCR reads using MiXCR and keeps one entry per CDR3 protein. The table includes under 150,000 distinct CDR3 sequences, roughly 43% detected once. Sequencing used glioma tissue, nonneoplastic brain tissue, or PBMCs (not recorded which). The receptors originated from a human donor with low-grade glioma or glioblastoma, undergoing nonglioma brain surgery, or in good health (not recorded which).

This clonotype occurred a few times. The DNA of the CDR3 is TGTGCCACCAGCAGAGGAGAGACAGGGCGTGTGGATGAGCAGTTCTTC. Translated, it gives CATSRGETGRVDEQFF. V usage is TRBV15 and J usage is TRBJ2-1, with 7 bases that match TRBD1. Per germline, CDR1 LNHNV and CDR2 YYDKDF (reference sequence). Losses at the gene ends were 1 base for V and 8 bases for J; bases not matched to a gene: 11. The CDR3 consists of 16 residues.

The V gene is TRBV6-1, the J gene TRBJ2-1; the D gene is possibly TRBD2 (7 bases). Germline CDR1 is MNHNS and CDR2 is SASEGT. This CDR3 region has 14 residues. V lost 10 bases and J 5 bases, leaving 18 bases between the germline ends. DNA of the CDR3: TGTGCCACGTCTACCCGGGGGGCCCACAATGAGCAGTTCTTC. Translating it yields CATSTRGAHNEQFF.

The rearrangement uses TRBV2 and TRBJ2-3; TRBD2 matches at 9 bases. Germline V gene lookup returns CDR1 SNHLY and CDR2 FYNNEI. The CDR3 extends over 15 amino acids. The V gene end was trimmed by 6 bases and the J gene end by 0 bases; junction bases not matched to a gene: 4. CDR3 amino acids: CASRSGLASTDTQYF. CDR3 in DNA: TGTGCCAGCAGATCCGGACTAGCGAGCACAGATACGCAGTATTTT.

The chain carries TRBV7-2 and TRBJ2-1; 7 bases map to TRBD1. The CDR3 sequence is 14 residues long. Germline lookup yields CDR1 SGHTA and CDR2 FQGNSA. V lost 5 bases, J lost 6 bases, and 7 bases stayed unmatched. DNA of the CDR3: TGTGCCAGCAGCGACCGGGACAGATTCAATGAGCAGTTCTTC. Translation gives CASSDRDRFNEQFF.

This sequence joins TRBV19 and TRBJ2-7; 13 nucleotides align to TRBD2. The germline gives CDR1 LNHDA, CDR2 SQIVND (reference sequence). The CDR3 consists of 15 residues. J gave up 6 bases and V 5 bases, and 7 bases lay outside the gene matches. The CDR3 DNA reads TGTGCCAGTAGTTCCGGGACTAGCGGGAAAGGCGAGCAGTACTTC. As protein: CASSSGTSGKGEQYF. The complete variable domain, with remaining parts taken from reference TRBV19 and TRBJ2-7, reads DGGITQSPKYLFRKEGQNVTLSCEQNLNHDAMYWYRQDPGQGLRLIYYSQIVNDFQKGDIAEGYSVSREKKESFPLTVTSAQKNPTAFYLCASSSGTSGKGEQYFGPGTRLTVT.

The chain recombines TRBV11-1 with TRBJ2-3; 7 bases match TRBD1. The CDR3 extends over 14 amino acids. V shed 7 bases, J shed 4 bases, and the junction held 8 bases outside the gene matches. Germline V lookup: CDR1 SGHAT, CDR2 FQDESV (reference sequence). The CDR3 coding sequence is TGTGCCAGCAACCCCCGACAGGGACCAGATACGCAGTATTTT. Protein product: CASNPRQGPDTQYF. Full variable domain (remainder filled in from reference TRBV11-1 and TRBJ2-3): EAEVAQSPRYKITEKSQAVAFWCDPISGHATLYWYRQILGQGPELLVQFQDESVVDDSQLPKDRFSAERLKGVDSTLKIQPAELGDSAMYLCASNPRQGPDTQYFGPGTRLTVL.

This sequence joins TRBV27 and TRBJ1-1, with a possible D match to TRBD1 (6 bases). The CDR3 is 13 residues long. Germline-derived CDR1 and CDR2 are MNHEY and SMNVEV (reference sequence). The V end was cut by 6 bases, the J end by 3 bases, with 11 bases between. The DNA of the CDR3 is TGTGCCAGCAGCCCCGGACAGTACACTGAAGCTTTCTTT. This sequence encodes CASSPGQYTEAFF.

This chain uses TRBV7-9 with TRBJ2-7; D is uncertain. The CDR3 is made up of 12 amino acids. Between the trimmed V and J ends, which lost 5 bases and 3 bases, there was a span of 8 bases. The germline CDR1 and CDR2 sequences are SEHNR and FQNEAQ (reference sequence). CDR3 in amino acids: CASSADLYEQYF. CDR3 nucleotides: TGTGCCAGCAGCGCGGACCTCTACGAGCAGTACTTC. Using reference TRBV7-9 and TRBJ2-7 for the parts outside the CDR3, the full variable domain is DTGVSQNPRHKITKRGQNVTFRCDPISEHNRLYWYRQTLGQGPEFLTYFQNEAQLEKSRLLSDRFSAERPKGSFSTLEIQRTEQGDSAMYLCASSADLYEQYFGPGTRLTVT.

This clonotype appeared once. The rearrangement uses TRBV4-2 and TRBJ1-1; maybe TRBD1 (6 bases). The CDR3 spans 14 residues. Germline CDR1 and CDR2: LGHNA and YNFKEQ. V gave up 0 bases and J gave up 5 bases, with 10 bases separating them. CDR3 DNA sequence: TGTGCCAGCAGCCAAGACAGGGGCTGGACTGAAGCTTTCTTT. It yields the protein CASSQDRGWTEAFF.

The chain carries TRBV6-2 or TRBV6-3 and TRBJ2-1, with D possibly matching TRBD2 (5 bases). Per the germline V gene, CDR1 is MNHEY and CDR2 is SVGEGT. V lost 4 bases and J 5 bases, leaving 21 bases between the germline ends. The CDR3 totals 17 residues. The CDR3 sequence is CASSFQPPGIKHNEQFF. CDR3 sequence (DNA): TGTGCCAGCAGTTTCCAGCCCCCGGGGATCAAGCACAATGAGCAGTTCTTC.

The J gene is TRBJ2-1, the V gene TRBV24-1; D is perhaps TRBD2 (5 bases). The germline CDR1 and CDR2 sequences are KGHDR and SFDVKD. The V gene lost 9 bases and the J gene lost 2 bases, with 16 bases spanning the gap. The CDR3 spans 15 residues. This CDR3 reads CATRPGSGAYNEQFF. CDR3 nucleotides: TGTGCCACCCGCCCGGGGAGCGGAGCCTACAATGAGCAGTTCTTC.

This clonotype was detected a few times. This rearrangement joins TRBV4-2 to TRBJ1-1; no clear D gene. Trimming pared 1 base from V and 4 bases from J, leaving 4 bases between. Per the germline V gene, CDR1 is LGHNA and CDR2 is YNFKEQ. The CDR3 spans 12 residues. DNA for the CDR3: TGTGCCAGCAGCCAAGGTACCACTGAAGCTTTCTTT. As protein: CASSQGTTEAFF.

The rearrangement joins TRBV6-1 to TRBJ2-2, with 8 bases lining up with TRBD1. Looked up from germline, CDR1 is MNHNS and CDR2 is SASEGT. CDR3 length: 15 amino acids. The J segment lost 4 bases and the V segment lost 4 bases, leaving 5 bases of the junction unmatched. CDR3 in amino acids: CASSARQGSTGELFF. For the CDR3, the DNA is TGTGCCAGCAGTGCAAGACAGGGGTCCACCGGGGAGCTGTTTTTT.